This TCR beta chain was profiled in a study of blood T cell repertoires in COVID-19. About the study: The United States, Italy and Spain supplied acute and convalescent COVID-19 samples.

Per the original methods: Estimation of nucleated cell counts was performed using reference gene primer amplification. Assay used: immunoSEQ multiplex PCR; TCRdb lists only in-frame clones, some missing. The V and J calls and clone size come from that table; D and trimming were worked out from the DNA. The sample includes about 70,000 clones, approximately 84% of them seen just once. The CDR3 sequence is 12 residues long. Germline V gene data show CDR1 as SGHVS and CDR2 as FQNEAQ. Trimming stripped 1 base from V and 6 bases from J, with 6 bases between. Sample: peripheral blood. This receptor was identified in a human donor in a cohort sampled during active COVID-19. The chain uses TRBV7-8 and TRBJ1-1; D uncertain. The CDR3 loop is CASSLGEAEAFF. For the CDR3, the DNA is TGTGCCAGCAGCTTAGGAGAGGCTGAAGCTTTCTTT.